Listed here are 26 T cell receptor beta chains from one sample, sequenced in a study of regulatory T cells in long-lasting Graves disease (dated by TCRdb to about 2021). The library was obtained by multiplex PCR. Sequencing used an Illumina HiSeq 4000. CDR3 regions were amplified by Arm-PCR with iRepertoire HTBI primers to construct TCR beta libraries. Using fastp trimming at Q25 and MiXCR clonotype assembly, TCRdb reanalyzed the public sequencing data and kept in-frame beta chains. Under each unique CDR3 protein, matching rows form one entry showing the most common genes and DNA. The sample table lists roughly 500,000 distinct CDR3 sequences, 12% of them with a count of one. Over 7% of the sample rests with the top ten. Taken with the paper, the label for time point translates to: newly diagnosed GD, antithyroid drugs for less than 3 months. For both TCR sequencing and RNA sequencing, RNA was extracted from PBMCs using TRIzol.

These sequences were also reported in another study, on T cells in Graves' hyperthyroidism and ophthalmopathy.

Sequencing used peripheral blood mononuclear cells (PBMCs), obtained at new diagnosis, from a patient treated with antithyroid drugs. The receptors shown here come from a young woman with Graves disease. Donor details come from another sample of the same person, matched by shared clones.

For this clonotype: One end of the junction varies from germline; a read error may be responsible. The CDR3 region is CASSQHRADTEGFF. The CDR3 DNA is TGCGCCAGCAGCCAACACAGGGCAGACACTGAAGGTTTCTTT. The genes are TRBV4-1 and TRBJ1-1; tentative D call: TRBD1 (6 bases). Germline CDR1 and CDR2: MGHRA and YSYEKL. CDR3 length: 14 residues.

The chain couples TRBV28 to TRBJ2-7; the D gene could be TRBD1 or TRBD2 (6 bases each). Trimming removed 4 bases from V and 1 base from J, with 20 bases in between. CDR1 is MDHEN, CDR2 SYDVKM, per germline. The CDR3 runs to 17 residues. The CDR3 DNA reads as TGTGCCAGCAGTTACCGTCGAGGGGGGACAATGTCCTACGAGCAGTACTTC. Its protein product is CASSYRRGGTMSYEQYF.

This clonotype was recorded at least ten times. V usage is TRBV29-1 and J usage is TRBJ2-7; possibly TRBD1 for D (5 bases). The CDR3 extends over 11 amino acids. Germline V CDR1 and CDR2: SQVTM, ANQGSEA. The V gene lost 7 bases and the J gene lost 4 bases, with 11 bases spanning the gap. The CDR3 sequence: CSATDTYEQYF. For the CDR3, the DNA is TGCAGCGCCACGGACACTTACGAGCAGTACTTC.

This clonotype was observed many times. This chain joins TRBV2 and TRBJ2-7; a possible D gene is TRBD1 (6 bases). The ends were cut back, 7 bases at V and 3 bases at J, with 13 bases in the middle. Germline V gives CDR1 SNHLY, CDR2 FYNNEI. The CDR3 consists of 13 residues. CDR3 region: CASKTGDFYEQYF. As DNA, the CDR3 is TGTGCCAGCAAGACAGGAGATTTCTACGAGCAGTACTTC.

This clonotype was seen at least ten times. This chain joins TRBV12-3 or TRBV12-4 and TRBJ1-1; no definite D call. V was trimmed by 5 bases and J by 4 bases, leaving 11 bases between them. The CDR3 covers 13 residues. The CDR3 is CASSNPGGTEAFF. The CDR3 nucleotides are TGTGCCAGCAGTAACCCAGGTGGCACTGAAGCTTTCTTT.

The CDR3 here is CASSDEPTGSSPLHF. CDR3 coding DNA: TGTGCCAGCAGTGATGAACCTACAGGGAGTTCACCCCTCCACTTT. The chain uses TRBV2 and TRBJ1-6, with D possibly TRBD1 on 6 matching bases. This CDR3 spans 15 amino acids. Trimming took off 3 bases at V and 9 bases at J, with 15 bases between the two ends. CDR1 SNHLY and CDR2 FYNNEI come from the germline V gene.

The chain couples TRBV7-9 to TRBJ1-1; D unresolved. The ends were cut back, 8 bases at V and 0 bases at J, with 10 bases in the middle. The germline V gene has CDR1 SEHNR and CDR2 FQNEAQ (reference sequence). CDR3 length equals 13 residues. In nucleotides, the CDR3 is TGTGCCAGCGGATCCGTCATGAACACTGAAGCTTTCTTT. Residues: CASGSVMNTEAFF.

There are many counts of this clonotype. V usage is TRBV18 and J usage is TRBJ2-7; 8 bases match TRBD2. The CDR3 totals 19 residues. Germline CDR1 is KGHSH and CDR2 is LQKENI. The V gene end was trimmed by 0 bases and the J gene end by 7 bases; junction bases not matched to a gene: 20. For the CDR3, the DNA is TGTGCCAGCTCACCACCGATCAGGGGAGGGCTAGCGGGCAACCCTGAGCAGTACTTC. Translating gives CASSPPIRGGLAGNPEQYF.

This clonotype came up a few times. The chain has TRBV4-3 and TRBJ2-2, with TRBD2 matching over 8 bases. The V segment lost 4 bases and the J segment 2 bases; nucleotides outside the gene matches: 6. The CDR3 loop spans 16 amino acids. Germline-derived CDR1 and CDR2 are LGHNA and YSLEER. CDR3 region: CASSRSGAVNTGELFF. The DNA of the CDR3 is TGCGCCAGCAGCCGTAGCGGGGCAGTTAACACCGGGGAGCTGTTTTTT.

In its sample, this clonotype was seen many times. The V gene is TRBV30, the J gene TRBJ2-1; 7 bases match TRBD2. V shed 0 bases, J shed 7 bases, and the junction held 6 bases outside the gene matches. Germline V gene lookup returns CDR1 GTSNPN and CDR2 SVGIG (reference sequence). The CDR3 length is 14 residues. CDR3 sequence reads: CAWSVGREWNEQFF. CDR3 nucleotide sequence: TGTGCCTGGAGTGTAGGGCGGGAGTGGAATGAGCAGTTCTTC.

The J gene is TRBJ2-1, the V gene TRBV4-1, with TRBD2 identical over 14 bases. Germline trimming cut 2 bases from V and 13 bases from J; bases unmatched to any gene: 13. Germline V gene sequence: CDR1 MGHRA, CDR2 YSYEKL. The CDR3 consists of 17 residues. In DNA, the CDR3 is TGCGCCAGCAGCCAATCAGTGACTAGCGGGAGGGCCTTCGGTCAGTTCTTC. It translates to CASSQSVTSGRAFGQFF.

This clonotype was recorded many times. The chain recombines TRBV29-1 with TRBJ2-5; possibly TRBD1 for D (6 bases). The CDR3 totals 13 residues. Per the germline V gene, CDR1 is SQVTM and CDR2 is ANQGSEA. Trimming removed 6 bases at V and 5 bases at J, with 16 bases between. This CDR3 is CSVAYRVMETQYF. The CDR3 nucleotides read TGCAGCGTGGCCTACAGGGTTATGGAGACCCAGTACTTC.

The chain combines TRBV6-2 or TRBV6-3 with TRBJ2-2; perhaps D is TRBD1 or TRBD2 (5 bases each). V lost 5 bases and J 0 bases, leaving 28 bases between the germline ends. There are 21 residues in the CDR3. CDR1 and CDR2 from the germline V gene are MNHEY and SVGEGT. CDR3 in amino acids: CASSEAIVQGRMLANTGELFF. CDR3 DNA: TGTGCCAGCAGTGAAGCGATAGTTCAGGGACGTATGCTGGCGAACACCGGGGAGCTGTTTTTT.

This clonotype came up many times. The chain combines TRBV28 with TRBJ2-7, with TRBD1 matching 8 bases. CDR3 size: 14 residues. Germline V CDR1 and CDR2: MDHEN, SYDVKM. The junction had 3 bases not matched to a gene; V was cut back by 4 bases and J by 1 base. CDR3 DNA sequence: TGTGCCAGCAGTTCCAGGGGGCCTTCCTACGAGCAGTACTTC. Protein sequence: CASSSRGPSYEQYF.

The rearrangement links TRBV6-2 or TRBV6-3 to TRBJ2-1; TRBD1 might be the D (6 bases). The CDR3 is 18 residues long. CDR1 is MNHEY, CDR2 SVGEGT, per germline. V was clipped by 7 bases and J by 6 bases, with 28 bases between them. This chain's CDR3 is CASMRRKGSLEGVNEQFF. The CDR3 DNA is TGTGCCAGCATGCGGAGAAAGGGGAGCCTAGAGGGGGTCAATGAGCAGTTCTTC.

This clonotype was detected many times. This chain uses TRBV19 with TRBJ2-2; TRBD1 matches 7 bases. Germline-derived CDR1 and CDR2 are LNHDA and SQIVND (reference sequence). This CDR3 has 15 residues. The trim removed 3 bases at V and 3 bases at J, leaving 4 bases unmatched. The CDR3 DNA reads TGTGCCAGTAGTATCGACAGGGTTTACACCGGGGAGCTGTTTTTT. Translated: CASSIDRVYTGELFF.

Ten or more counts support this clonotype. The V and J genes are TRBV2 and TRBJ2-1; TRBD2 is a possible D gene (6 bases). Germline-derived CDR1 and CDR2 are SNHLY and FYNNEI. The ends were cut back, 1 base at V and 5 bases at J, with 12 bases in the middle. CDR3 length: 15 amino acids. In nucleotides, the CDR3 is TGTGCCAGCAGTGAAGATGGACTACTTAACAATGAGCAGTTCTTC. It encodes CASSEDGLLNNEQFF.

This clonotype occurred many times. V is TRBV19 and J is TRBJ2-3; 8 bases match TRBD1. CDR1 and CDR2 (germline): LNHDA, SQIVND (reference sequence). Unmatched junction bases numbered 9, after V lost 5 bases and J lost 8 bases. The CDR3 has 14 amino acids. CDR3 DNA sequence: TGTGCCAGTAGTTCCTACAGGGGGTCTGGTACGCAGTATTTT. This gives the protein CASSSYRGSGTQYF.

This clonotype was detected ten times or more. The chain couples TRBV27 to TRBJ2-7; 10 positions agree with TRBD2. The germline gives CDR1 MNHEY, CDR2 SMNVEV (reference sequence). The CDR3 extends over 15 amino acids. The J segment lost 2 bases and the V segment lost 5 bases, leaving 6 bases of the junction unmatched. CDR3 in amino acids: CASSLRSGRAYEQYF. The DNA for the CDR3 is TGTGCCAGCAGTCTCAGGAGCGGGAGGGCCTACGAGCAGTACTTC.

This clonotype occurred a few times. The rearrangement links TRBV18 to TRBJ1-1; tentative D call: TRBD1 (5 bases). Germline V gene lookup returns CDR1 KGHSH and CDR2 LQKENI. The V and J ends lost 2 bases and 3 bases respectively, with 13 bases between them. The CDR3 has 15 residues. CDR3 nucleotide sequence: TGTGCCAGCTCACCAAGGAGGGGCGCGGACACTGAAGCTTTCTTT. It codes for CASSPRRGADTEAFF.

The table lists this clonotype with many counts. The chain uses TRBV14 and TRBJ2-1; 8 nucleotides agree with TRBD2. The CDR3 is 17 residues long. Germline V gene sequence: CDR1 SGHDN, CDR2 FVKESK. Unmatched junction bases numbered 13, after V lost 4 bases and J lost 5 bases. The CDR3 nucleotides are TGTGCCAGCAGCCCGATTAGAGCGGGAGTAATCCACAATGAGCAGTTCTTC. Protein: CASSPIRAGVIHNEQFF.

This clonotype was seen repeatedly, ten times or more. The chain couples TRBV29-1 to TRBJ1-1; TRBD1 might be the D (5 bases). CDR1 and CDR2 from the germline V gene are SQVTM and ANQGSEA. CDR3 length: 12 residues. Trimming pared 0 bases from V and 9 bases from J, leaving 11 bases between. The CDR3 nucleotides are TGCAGCGTTGAAGAACCAGGGACTAAAGCTTTCTTT. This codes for CSVEEPGTKAFF.

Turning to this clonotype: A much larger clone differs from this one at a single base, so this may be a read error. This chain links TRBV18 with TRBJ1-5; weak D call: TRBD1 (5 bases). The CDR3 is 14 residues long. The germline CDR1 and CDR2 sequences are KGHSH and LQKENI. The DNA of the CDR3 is TGTACCAGCTCACCACCAGGGTTTTGGCAGCCCCAGCATTTT. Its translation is CTSSPPGFWQPQHF.

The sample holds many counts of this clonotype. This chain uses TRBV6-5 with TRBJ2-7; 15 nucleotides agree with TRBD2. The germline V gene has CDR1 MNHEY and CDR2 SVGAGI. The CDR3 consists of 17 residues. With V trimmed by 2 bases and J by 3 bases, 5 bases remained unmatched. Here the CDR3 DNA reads TGTGCCAGCAGTTACCGGACTAGCGGGAGGGCCGGCTACGAGCAGTACTTC. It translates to CASSYRTSGRAGYEQYF.

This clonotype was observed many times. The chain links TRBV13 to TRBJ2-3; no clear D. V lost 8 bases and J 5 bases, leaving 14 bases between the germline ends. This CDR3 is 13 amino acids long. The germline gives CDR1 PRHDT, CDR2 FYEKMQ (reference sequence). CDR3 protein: CASCGQAKDTQYF. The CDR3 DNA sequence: TGTGCCAGCTGTGGGCAGGCGAAAGATACGCAGTATTTT.

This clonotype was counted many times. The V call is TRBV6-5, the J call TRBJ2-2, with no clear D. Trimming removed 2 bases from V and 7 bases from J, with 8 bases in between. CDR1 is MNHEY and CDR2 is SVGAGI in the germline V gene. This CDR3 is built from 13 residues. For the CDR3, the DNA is TGTGCCAGCAGTTACCTTCCTTTCGGGGAGCTGTTTTTT. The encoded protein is CASSYLPFGELFF.